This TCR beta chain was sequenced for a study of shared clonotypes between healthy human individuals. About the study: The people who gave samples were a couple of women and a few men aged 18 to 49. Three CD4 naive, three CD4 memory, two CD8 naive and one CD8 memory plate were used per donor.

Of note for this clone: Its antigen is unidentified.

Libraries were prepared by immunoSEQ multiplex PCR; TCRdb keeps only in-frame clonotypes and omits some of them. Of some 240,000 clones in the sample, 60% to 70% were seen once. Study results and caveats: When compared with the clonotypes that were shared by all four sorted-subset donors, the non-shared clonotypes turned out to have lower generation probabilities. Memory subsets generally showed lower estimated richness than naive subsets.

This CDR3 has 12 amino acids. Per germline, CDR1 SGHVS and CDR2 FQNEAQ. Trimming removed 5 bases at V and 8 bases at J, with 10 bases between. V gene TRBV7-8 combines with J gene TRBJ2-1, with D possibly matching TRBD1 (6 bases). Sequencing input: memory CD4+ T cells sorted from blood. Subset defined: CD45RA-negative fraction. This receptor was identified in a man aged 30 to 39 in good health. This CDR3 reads CASSPQGYEQFF. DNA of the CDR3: TGTGCCAGCAGCCCACAGGGCTATGAGCAGTTCTTC.